This TCR beta chain is from a study of shared clonotypes between healthy human individuals. Whole-study context: Donors had three CD4 naive, three CD4 memory, two CD8 naive and one CD8 memory plate apiece.

Points on this clone: What it recognizes is unknown.

V shed 4 bases and J shed 6 bases, with 12 bases lying between them. The CDR3 extends over 14 amino acids. Germline CDR1 SGHTA, CDR2 FQGNSA. Notes on the study in general: Across subsets, estimated richness was generally greater for naive than for memory populations. Collection of samples was limited to blood; tissue repertoires likely differ.

Using immunoSEQ multiplex PCR, the repertoire was profiled, and TCRdb retains in-frame clones only, with some absent. The sample shows some 320,000 clones, around 90% of them seen only once. The V and J genes are TRBV7-2 and TRBJ1-4, with a possible D match to TRBD1 (5 bases). Sequenced material: memory CD8+ T cells sorted from blood. Subset described: CD45RO+ cells pooled with CCR7-negative TemRA cells. This TCR came from a young man in good health. The CDR3 coding sequence is TGTGCCAGCAGCTACCGGGACGGTTATGAAAAACTGTTTTTT. This sequence encodes CASSYRDGYEKLFF.